The 15 T cell receptor beta chains below come from one sample, sequenced in a study of regulatory T cells in long-lasting Graves disease. Time point specified: persistent/refractory GD, antithyroid drugs over 5 years with positive TRAb. RNA isolated from PBMCs was used to make the TCR library. Arm-PCR with iRepertoire HTBI primers amplified the CDR3 regions for these TCR beta libraries. Each CDR3 protein gets one entry after TCRdb re-called the multiplex PCR reads with MiXCR. The top ten hold around 14% of the sample, which has a few hundred thousand distinct CDR3 sequences, approximately 22% seen once. The sample in question was peripheral blood mononuclear cells (PBMCs), obtained when the disease was refractory, from a patient treated with antithyroid drugs. These receptors came from a female donor with Graves disease.

This clonotype was recorded many times. J is TRBJ2-7 and V is TRBV6-5; D may be TRBD1 (6 bases). Germline V gene data show CDR1 as MNHEY and CDR2 as SVGAGI. There are 15 residues in the CDR3. V was clipped by 2 bases and J by 2 bases, with 13 bases between them. CDR3 amino acids: CASSYTGTFAYEQYF. CDR3 DNA: TGTGCCAGCAGTTACACCGGGACATTCGCCTACGAGCAGTACTTC.

The chain joins TRBV20-1 to TRBJ1-5; 10 bases match TRBD1. From germline, CDR1 is DFQATT and CDR2 SNEGSKA (reference sequence). The V gene end was trimmed by 6 bases and the J gene end by 7 bases; junction bases not matched to a gene: 9. The CDR3 loop spans 14 amino acids. CDR3 sequence: CSAEDRGRGQPQHF. CDR3 nucleotide sequence: TGCAGTGCCGAAGACAGGGGGCGAGGACAGCCCCAGCATTTT.

This clonotype came up many times. The chain has TRBV7-2 and TRBJ1-2; D uncertain. The germline gives CDR1 SGHTA, CDR2 FQGNSA. Trimming pared 2 bases from V and 3 bases from J, leaving 7 bases between. The CDR3 runs 13 residues. Here the CDR3 reads CASSLRVDYGYTF. DNA for the CDR3: TGTGCCAGCAGCTTAAGGGTTGACTATGGCTACACCTTC. Together with reference TRBV7-2 and TRBJ1-2, the CDR3 gives the full variable domain: GAGVSQSPSNKVTEKGKDVELRCDPISGHTALYWYRQSLGQGLEFLIYFQGNSAPDKSGLPSDRFSAERTGGSVSTLTIQRTQQEDSAVYLCASSLRVDYGYTFGSGTRLTVV.

This clonotype turned up a few times. Possible read error: a much larger clone is one base away. This sequence joins TRBV7-2 and TRBJ2-7; D unresolved. Trimming took 5 bases from V and 0 from J, leaving 8 bases between them. The CDR3 sequence is 13 residues long. Germline CDR1 SGHTA, CDR2 FQGNSA. The CDR3 region is CASSPTVSYEQYF. The DNA of the CDR3 is TGTGCCAGCAGCCCGACTGTCTCCTACGAGCAGTACTTC. Variable domain in full (rest from reference TRBV7-2 and TRBJ2-7): GAGVSQSPSNKVTEKGKDVELRCDPISGHTALYWYRQSLGQGLEFLIYFQGNSAPDKSGLPSDRFSAERTGGSVSTLTIQRTQQEDSAVYLCASSPTVSYEQYFGPGTRLTVT.

At least ten counts were recorded for this clonotype. V usage is TRBV7-3 and J usage is TRBJ1-2; D possibly corresponds to TRBD1 (6 bases). Trimming pared 4 bases from V and 1 base from J, leaving 13 bases between. Germline V gene sequence: CDR1 SGHTA, CDR2 FQGTGA. This CDR3 has 15 amino acids. The CDR3 is CASSSRGGDNYGYTF. CDR3 DNA sequence: TGTGCCAGCAGCTCCAGGGGAGGGGATAACTATGGCTACACCTTC.

In this sample, this clonotype turned up many times. This chain uses TRBV20-1 with TRBJ1-5; D possibly corresponds to TRBD1 (5 bases). CDR1 is DFQATT and CDR2 is SNEGSKA in the germline V gene (reference sequence). Trimming stripped 4 bases from V and 2 bases from J, with 9 bases between. This CDR3 is 13 amino acids long. In DNA, the CDR3 is TGCAGTGCTACTCGAGGGGGCAATCAGCCCCAGCATTTT. It translates to CSATRGGNQPQHF.

This clonotype was recorded at least ten times. The CDR3 DNA is TGCAGCGTGGGGGACAGGGGGTACTATGGCTACACCTTC. Its translation: CSVGDRGYYGYTF. The rearrangement uses TRBV29-1 and TRBJ1-2, with TRBD1 matching 11 bases. Germline CDR1 and CDR2: SQVTM and ANQGSEA. Unmatched junction bases numbered 3, after V lost 6 bases and J lost 3 bases. CDR3 length: 13 amino acids.

The chain is built from TRBV20-1 and TRBJ1-2; 8 bases are a match to TRBD1. The CDR3 is 13 amino acids. Germline V gives CDR1 DFQATT, CDR2 SNEGSKA (reference sequence). With V trimmed by 5 bases and J by 4 bases, 6 bases remained unmatched. CDR3 sequence: CSAFRTGSYGYTF. In DNA, the CDR3 is TGCAGTGCTTTCAGGACAGGGTCCTATGGCTACACCTTC.

To note about this clonotype: The conserved phenylalanine or tryptophan normally closing the CDR3 is absent here, so this likely arose from a read error. The chain has TRBV9 and TRBJ2-7, with 7 bases matching TRBD1. Germline values: CDR1 SGDLS, CDR2 YYNGEE. The V and J ends lost 4 bases and 4 bases, in that order; junction bases with no gene match: 8. The CDR3 length is 14 residues. This CDR3 reads CASSLEQGVYEQYS. The CDR3, as DNA: TGTGCCAGCAGCTTGGAGCAGGGGGTTTACGAGCAGTACTCC.

The chain couples TRBV12-3 or TRBV12-4 to TRBJ1-3, with a tentative D call TRBD1 (5 bases). Between the trimmed V and J ends, which lost 1 base and 6 bases, there was a span of 13 bases. The CDR3 loop spans 15 amino acids. CDR3 amino acids: CASSLVPRAENTIYF. In nucleotides, the CDR3 is TGTGCCAGCAGTTTAGTTCCCAGGGCTGAAAACACCATATATTTT.

This clonotype was seen repeatedly, ten times or more. This sequence joins TRBV7-3 and TRBJ2-7, with 7 bases fitting TRBD2. This CDR3 has 14 amino acids. Germline CDR1 is SGHTA and CDR2 is FQGTGA. Trimming took 3 bases from V and 4 from J; bases not matched to a gene: 6. The CDR3: CASSFGTNTYEQYF. The DNA of the CDR3 is TGTGCCAGCAGCTTCGGGACTAACACTTACGAGCAGTACTTC.

The chain recombines TRBV19 with TRBJ1-2, with 7 nucleotides matching TRBD1. The CDR3 length is 15 residues. V gave up 7 bases and J gave up 4 bases; unmatched junction bases: 12. CDR1 is LNHDA and CDR2 is SQIVND in the germline V gene (reference sequence). This chain's CDR3 is CASTIPTGTVYGYTF. CDR3 bases: TGTGCCAGTACCATTCCGACCGGGACAGTCTATGGCTACACCTTC.

A few counts support this clonotype. V gene TRBV29-1 combines with J gene TRBJ2-7; 8 bases agree with TRBD1. Per the germline V gene, CDR1 is SQVTM and CDR2 is ANQGSEA. V trimming: 1 base; J trimming: 1 base; junction bases outside the gene matches: 6. The CDR3 is made up of 15 amino acids. DNA of the CDR3: TGCAGCGTTGAAGCCGGGACAGGTTTTTCCTACGAGCAGTACTTC. This encodes CSVEAGTGFSYEQYF.

This chain connects TRBV29-1 to TRBJ1-2; unclear D gene. CDR3 length: 13 amino acids. Germline loops: CDR1 SQVTM, CDR2 ANQGSEA. V shed 1 base and J shed 6 bases, with 12 bases lying between them. CDR3 DNA: TGCAGCGTTGAAGGGGGATGGGTAGATGGCTACACCTTC. Translation: CSVEGGWVDGYTF.

This sequence joins TRBV20-1 and TRBJ2-7, with 9 bases that match TRBD1. CDR3 length: 13 amino acids. CDR1 and CDR2 from the germline V gene are DFQATT and SNEGSKA (reference sequence). The junction had 5 bases not matched to a gene; V was cut back by 6 bases and J by 2 bases. CDR3 protein: CSARTGVPYEQYF. CDR3 DNA: TGCAGTGCCCGGACAGGGGTACCCTACGAGCAGTACTTC.